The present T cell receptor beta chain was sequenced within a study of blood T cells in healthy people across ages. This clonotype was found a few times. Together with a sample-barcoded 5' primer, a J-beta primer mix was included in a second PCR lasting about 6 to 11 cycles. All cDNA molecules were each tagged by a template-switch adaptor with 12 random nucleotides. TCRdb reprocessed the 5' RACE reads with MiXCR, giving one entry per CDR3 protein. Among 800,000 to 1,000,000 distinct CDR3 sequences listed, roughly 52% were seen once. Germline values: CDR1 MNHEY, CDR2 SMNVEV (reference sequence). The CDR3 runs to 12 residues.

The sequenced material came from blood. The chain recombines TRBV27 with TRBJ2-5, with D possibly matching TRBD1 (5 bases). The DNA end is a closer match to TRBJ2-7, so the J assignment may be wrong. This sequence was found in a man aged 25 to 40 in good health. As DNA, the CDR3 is TGTGCCAGCGGTGCCAGGGAAGGCGAGCAGTACTTC. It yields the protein CASGAREGEQYF.